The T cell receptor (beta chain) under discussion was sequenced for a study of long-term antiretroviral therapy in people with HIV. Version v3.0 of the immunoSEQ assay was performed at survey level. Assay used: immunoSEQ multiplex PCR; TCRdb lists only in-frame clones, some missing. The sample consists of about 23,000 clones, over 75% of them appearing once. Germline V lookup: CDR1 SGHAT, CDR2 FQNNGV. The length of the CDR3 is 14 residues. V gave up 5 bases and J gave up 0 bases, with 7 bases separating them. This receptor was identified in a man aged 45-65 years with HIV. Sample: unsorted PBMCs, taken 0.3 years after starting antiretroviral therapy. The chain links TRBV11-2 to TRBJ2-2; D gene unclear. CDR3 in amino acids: CASSPFTNTGELFF. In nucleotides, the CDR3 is TGTGCCAGCAGCCCCTTCACGAACACCGGGGAGCTGTTTTTT.